Presented here are 18 T cell receptor beta chains from one specimen sequenced in a study of identical twins. From the 5' RACE reads, TCRdb called clonotypes with MiXCR, one entry per CDR3 protein. The data hold hundreds of thousands of distinct CDR3 sequences, with approximately 6% observed a single time. Sequencing input: naive T cells sorted from blood. The receptors come from a man aged 18 to 29 in good health.

Many counts were recorded for this clonotype. This chain links TRBV12-3 or TRBV12-4 with TRBJ1-4, with D possibly TRBD1 on 5 matching bases. Trimming cost V 7 bases and J 5 bases, with 11 bases left between them. This CDR3 region has 13 residues. Here the CDR3 DNA reads TGTGCCAGCACGGGGGATTGGAATGAAAAACTGTTTTTT. Translation gives CASTGDWNEKLFF.

This clonotype was found a few times. The chain employs TRBV21-1 and TRBJ2-1; the table names TRBD2, a call not compared with the DNA. TRBV21-1 is a pseudogene segment. The CDR3 extends over 17 amino acids. Here the CDR3 reads CASSKGGLAGDYNEQFF. CDR3 nucleotides: TGTGCCAGCAGCAAAGGCGGTCTAGCGGGAGACTACAATGAGCAGTTCTTC.

This clonotype came up many times. The chain recombines TRBV27 with TRBJ2-4, with D perhaps matching TRBD2 (5 bases). The CDR3 covers 16 residues. The V gene lost 4 bases and the J gene lost 5 bases, with 18 bases spanning the gap. Germline CDR1 MNHEY, CDR2 SMNVEV (reference sequence). The CDR3 region is CASSSLWELWENIQYF. The CDR3 coding sequence is TGTGCCAGCAGTTCGTTGTGGGAGCTGTGGGAAAACATTCAGTACTTC.

This clonotype came up many times. The chain carries TRBV20-1 and TRBJ2-5; 9 bases align to TRBD2. This CDR3 has 16 amino acids. J was trimmed by 1 base and V by 5 bases; bases with no gene match: 11. The germline V gene has CDR1 DFQATT and CDR2 SNEGSKA (reference sequence). CDR3 protein: CSAPRGSGRPQETQYF. In DNA form, the CDR3 reads TGCAGTGCTCCGCGGGGGAGCGGGAGGCCCCAAGAGACCCAGTACTTC.

This clonotype was seen ten or more times. The CDR3 sequence: CASSYSARSTDTQYF. The CDR3 DNA sequence: TGTGCCAGCAGTTACTCGGCTAGGAGCACAGATACGCAGTATTTT. The chain couples TRBV6-2 or TRBV6-3 to TRBJ2-3; D is ambiguous. This CDR3 region has 15 residues. The germline gives CDR1 MNHEY, CDR2 SVGEGT. Deletions cut 0 bases from V and 0 bases from J, with 7 bases between.

This clonotype was seen repeatedly, ten times or more. The V gene is TRBV20-1, the J gene TRBJ2-1; D ambiguous. The CDR3 contains 13 residues. V shed 6 bases and J shed 0 bases, with 9 bases lying between them. Per germline, CDR1 DFQATT and CDR2 SNEGSKA (reference sequence). Here the CDR3 DNA reads TGCAGTGCCAGTATAAGCTCCTACAATGAGCAGTTCTTC. Its translation is CSASISSYNEQFF.

This clonotype was recorded many times. The chain combines TRBV10-3 with TRBJ1-5; D unclear. This CDR3 spans 13 amino acids. Germline CDR1 is ENHRY and CDR2 is SYGVKD. The ends were cut back, 4 bases at V and 5 bases at J, with 9 bases in the middle. The CDR3 loop is CAISGGRDQPQHF. The DNA for the CDR3 is TGTGCCATCAGTGGGGGAAGAGATCAGCCCCAGCATTTT.

In this sample, this clonotype turned up a few times. In DNA, the CDR3 is TGCAGTGGGCAAAAGGGACTAGGGGGGACCAAAAACATTCAGTACTTC. Its protein is CSGQKGLGGTKNIQYF. The rearrangement uses TRBV20-1 and TRBJ2-4, with 8 bases fitting TRBD2. Germline CDR1 reads DFQATT; CDR2 reads SNEGSKA (reference sequence). The V gene end was trimmed by 7 bases and the J gene end by 2 bases; junction bases not matched to a gene: 13. The CDR3 runs 16 residues.

This clonotype was counted only a few times. The chain recombines TRBV12-5 with TRBJ2-6; TRBD1 matches at 9 bases. Looked up from germline, CDR1 is LGHNT and CDR2 is FRNRAP. The V segment lost 0 bases and the J segment 0 bases; nucleotides outside the gene matches: 6. The CDR3 sequence is 19 residues long. The CDR3 spells CASGLVGTGPASGANVLTF. The CDR3 nucleotides read TGTGCTAGTGGTTTGGTGGGGACAGGGCCTGCCTCTGGGGCCAACGTCCTGACTTTC.

Ten or more counts support this clonotype. The chain links TRBV10-2 to TRBJ2-3; 9 positions match TRBD2. The CDR3 loop spans 14 amino acids. CDR1 is WSHSY, CDR2 SAAADI, per germline. With V trimmed by 7 bases and J by 2 bases, 4 bases remained unmatched. CDR3 coding DNA: TGCGCCAGCAAACCTAGCGGGAACACAGATACGCAGTATTTT. Protein product: CASKPSGNTDTQYF.

This clonotype was counted at least ten times. This sequence joins TRBV12-3 or TRBV12-4 and TRBJ2-5; possible D gene TRBD1, 6 bases. The V end was cut by 7 bases, the J end by 0 bases, with 12 bases between. The CDR3 loop spans 14 amino acids. The CDR3 DNA follows: TGTGCCAGCACCGGCAGGGACAACCAAGAGACCCAGTACTTC. This codes for CASTGRDNQETQYF.

This clonotype came up many times. The V call is TRBV5-1, the J call TRBJ2-7; D perhaps matches TRBD1 (5 bases). V lost 0 bases and J lost 7, with 14 bases in between. There are 14 residues in the CDR3. Germline V gives CDR1 SGHRS, CDR2 YFSETQ. CDR3 loop: CASSLDRPFWEQYF. The CDR3 bases are TGCGCCAGCAGCTTGGACAGGCCTTTCTGGGAGCAGTACTTC.

In this sample, this clonotype turned up a few times. This chain uses TRBV7-9 with TRBJ2-3; possibly TRBD2 for D (6 bases). Trimming removed 5 bases from V and 2 bases from J, with 17 bases in between. CDR1 is SEHNR and CDR2 is FQNEAQ in the germline V gene (reference sequence). The CDR3 is made up of 16 amino acids. The CDR3 loop reads CASSPREGRDTDTQYF. The CDR3 coding sequence is TGTGCCAGCAGCCCCCGTGAGGGGCGGGACACAGATACGCAGTATTTT.

This clonotype was counted at least ten times. The CDR3 region has the DNA TGTGCCAGCAGCGGGGCATGGACAGGTTCGTCCGGGGAGCTGTTTTTT. Its translation is CASSGAWTGSSGELFF. This rearrangement joins TRBV5-6 to TRBJ2-2; 7 nucleotides agree with TRBD1. V lost 4 bases and J lost 6; bases outside the gene matches: 12. Germline CDR1 is SGHDT and CDR2 is YYEEEE. The CDR3 sequence is 16 residues long.

V gene TRBV20-1 combines with J gene TRBJ2-1; 10 bases are shared with TRBD2. The germline V gene encodes CDR1 DFQATT and CDR2 SNEGSKA (reference sequence). The CDR3 is 15 residues long. Trimming cost V 0 bases and J 7 bases; bases outside gene matches: 6. CDR3 nucleotides: TGCAGTGCTAGAGATGGTCTAGCGGGAGAAAATGAGCAGTTCTTC. Residues: CSARDGLAGENEQFF.

The rearrangement links TRBV11-2 to TRBJ2-1; the match to TRBD1 covers 9 bases. The CDR3 is made up of 18 amino acids. V lost 3 bases and J lost 8; bases outside the gene matches: 17. Germline V gene lookup returns CDR1 SGHAT and CDR2 FQNNGV. This CDR3 reads CASSLGRNGTGLLDEQFF. The CDR3 DNA sequence: TGTGCCAGCAGCTTGGGCCGCAACGGGACAGGGCTATTGGATGAGCAGTTCTTC.

This clonotype has more than one count but fewer than ten. This sequence joins TRBV21-1 and TRBJ2-7. TRBV21-1 is termed a pseudogene. This CDR3 spans 13 amino acids. In nucleotides, the CDR3 is TGTGCCAGCAGCAAAGATCCAGGCTACGAGCAGTACGTC. It specifies CASSKDPGYEQYV.

This clonotype was observed at least ten times. The chain joins TRBV21-1 to TRBJ2-7; the listed D gene, TRBD1, was not tested against the DNA. TRBV21-1 corresponds to a pseudogene. This CDR3 has 16 residues. The DNA for the CDR3 is TGTGCCAGCAGTAAACTAAGGACAGGCGTAACCTACGAGCAGTACGTC. Its translation: CASSKLRTGVTYEQYV.